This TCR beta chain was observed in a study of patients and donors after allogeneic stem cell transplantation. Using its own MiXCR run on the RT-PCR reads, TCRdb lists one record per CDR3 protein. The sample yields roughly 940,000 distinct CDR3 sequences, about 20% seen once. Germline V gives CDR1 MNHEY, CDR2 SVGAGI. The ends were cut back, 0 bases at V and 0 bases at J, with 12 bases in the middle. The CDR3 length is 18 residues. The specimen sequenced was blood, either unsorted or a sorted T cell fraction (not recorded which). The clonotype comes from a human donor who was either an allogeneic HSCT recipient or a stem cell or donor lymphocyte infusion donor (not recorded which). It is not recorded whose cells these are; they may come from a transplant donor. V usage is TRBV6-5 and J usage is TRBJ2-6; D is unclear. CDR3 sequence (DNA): TGTGCCAGCAGTTACTCGTCGGGTTTAGCCTCTGGGGCCAACGTCCTGACTTTC. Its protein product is CASSYSSGLASGANVLTF.